The clone carrying this T cell receptor beta chain was seen more than once but under ten times. This sample is drawn from a study of identical twins. Unique molecular identifiers were present on cDNA, and template switching added a universal primer site. TCRdb reprocessed the 5' RACE reads with MiXCR, giving one entry per CDR3 protein. The sample carries 1.5 million to 2 million distinct CDR3 sequences, around a third recorded once. The sequence was collected from a newborn girl in good health. Material: cord blood.

As DNA, the CDR3 is TGTGCCAGTAGTATTACAGGAAGCCATCATAATGAGCAGTTCTTC. It translates to CASSITGSHHNEQFF. V usage is TRBV19 and J usage is TRBJ2-1; possibly TRBD1 for D (5 bases). Germline CDR1 is LNHDA and CDR2 is SQIVND (reference sequence). Trimming shortened V by 3 bases and J by 7 bases, and 16 bases separated the two germline ends. The CDR3 consists of 15 residues.